This entry lists 11 T cell receptor beta chains sequenced from one sample in a study of blood T cell repertoires in COVID-19. Measured with immunoSEQ multiplex PCR; TCRdb has only the in-frame clones, and not every one. The table lists about 190,000 clones, around 85% of them singletons. Sequencing was done on a sample of peripheral blood. These receptor sequences come from a man aged 30 to 39 with acute or convalescent COVID-19.

This chain links TRBV5-1 with TRBJ1-1, with D uncertain. In germline, CDR1 is SGHRS, CDR2 YFSETQ. The CDR3 spans 14 residues. The V gene lost 2 bases and the J gene lost 0 bases, with 8 bases spanning the gap. The chain's CDR3 is CASSLQPMNTEAFF. Written as DNA, the CDR3 is TGCGCCAGCAGCTTACAGCCTATGAACACTGAAGCTTTCTTT. Full variable domain (outside the CDR3, taken from reference TRBV5-1 and TRBJ1-1): KAGVTQTPRYLIKTRGQQVTLSCSPISGHRSVSWYQQTPGQGLQFLFEYFSETQRNKGNFPGRFSGRQFSNSRSEMNVSTLELGDSALYLCASSLQPMNTEAFFGQGTRLTVV.

The gene calls are TRBV5-4 and TRBJ2-1; possible D gene TRBD2, 6 bases. Trimming shortened V by 10 bases and J by 0 bases, and 20 bases separated the two germline ends. CDR1 SGHNT and CDR2 YYREEE come from the germline V gene (reference sequence). This CDR3 has 16 residues. The CDR3 nucleotides are TGTGCCTGTACTACCGGGACTTCTCGCTCCTACAATGAGCAGTTCTTC. The encoded protein is CACTTGTSRSYNEQFF.

The chain combines TRBV19 with TRBJ1-3; tentatively, D is TRBD1 (5 bases). In germline, CDR1 is LNHDA, CDR2 SQIVND (reference sequence). Between the trimmed V and J ends, which lost 5 bases and 0 bases, there was a span of 11 bases. This CDR3 comprises 15 residues. CDR3 amino acids: CASSFLQDSGNTIYF. The CDR3 DNA reads as TGTGCCAGTAGTTTTCTACAGGACTCTGGAAACACCATATATTTT.

The chain is built from TRBV5-1 and TRBJ1-1; 8 bases are a match to TRBD1. Germline CDR1 is SGHRS and CDR2 is YFSETQ. This CDR3 region has 11 residues. The V and J ends lost 4 bases and 11 bases, in that order; junction bases with no gene match: 4. The CDR3 nucleotides are TGCGCCAGCAGCAGGACAGGGAGGGCTTTCTTT. Its protein product is CASSRTGRAFF.

The genes are TRBV21-1 and TRBJ2-7; the DNA was not compared with TRBD2, the D call given in the table. TRBV21-1 represents a pseudogene. The CDR3 is 17 amino acids. CDR3 amino acids: CASREPPGGNRCHEQYF. The CDR3 DNA is TGTGCCAGCAGAGAACCCCCGGGGGGGAATAGGTGCCACGAGCAGTACTTC.

The rearrangement uses TRBV25-1 and TRBJ2-3, with a possible D match to TRBD2 (5 bases). V was cut by 8 bases and J by 4 bases, with 19 bases left in between. The CDR3 extends over 15 amino acids. In germline, CDR1 is MGHDK, CDR2 SYGVNS. The CDR3 DNA is TGTGCCAGCCACGACCCCTGGAGGTTCCCAGATACGCAGTATTTT. Translation: CASHDPWRFPDTQYF. The entire variable domain, with the rest obtained from reference TRBV25-1 and TRBJ2-3, is as follows: EADIYQTPRYLVIGTGKKITLECSQTMGHDKMYWYQQDPGMELHLIHYSYGVNSTEKGDLSSESTVSRIRTEHFPLTLESARPSHTSQYLCASHDPWRFPDTQYFGPGTRLTVL.

CDR3 DNA sequence: TGTGCCACCAGCAGAGTAAGAGGAGATGGCTACACCTTC. Protein product: CATSRVRGDGYTF. J is TRBJ1-2 and V is TRBV15; D call uncertain. The length of the CDR3 is 13 residues. CDR1 and CDR2 (germline): LNHNV, YYDKDF (reference sequence). Trimming stripped 1 base from V and 6 bases from J, with 9 bases between.

The V gene is TRBV28, the J gene TRBJ1-2; 9 bases align to TRBD1. CDR3 size: 13 residues. The germline V gene encodes CDR1 MDHEN and CDR2 SYDVKM. The junction had 4 bases not matched to a gene; V was cut back by 4 bases and J by 7 bases. The CDR3 protein is CASSSNRGRGYTF. As DNA, the CDR3 is TGTGCCAGCAGTTCCAACAGGGGGCGTGGCTACACCTTC.

This chain uses TRBV19 with TRBJ1-1; perhaps TRBD1 as D (6 bases). V was shortened by 3 bases and J by 1 base, with 9 bases between the two germline ends. The CDR3 loop spans 14 amino acids. Germline V gives CDR1 LNHDA, CDR2 SQIVND (reference sequence). This CDR3 reads CASSIRGRNTEAFF. Written as DNA, the CDR3 is TGTGCCAGTAGTATTAGGGGGAGGAACACTGAAGCTTTCTTT.

This clone was recorded once. The V call is TRBV5-4, the J call TRBJ2-1; 9 bases map to TRBD1. The CDR3 extends over 15 amino acids. Losses at the gene ends were 4 bases for V and 5 bases for J; bases not matched to a gene: 7. Germline V gene lookup returns CDR1 SGHNT and CDR2 YYREEE (reference sequence). The CDR3 here is CASSMGQGSHNEQFF. For the CDR3, the DNA is TGTGCCAGCAGCATGGGACAGGGTTCTCACAATGAGCAGTTCTTC.

The chain uses TRBV18 and TRBJ1-1, with D possibly matching TRBD1 (6 bases). Trimming removed 5 bases from V and 0 bases from J, with 10 bases in between. CDR1 and CDR2 (germline): KGHSH, LQKENI. This CDR3 region has 14 residues. CDR3 protein: CASSDAGVNTEAFF. DNA of the CDR3: TGTGCCAGCTCAGACGCAGGGGTGAACACTGAAGCTTTCTTT.